These T cell receptor beta chains were read from a single sample in a study of T cell changes during pregnancy in multiple sclerosis. Using immunoSEQ multiplex PCR, the repertoire was profiled, and TCRdb retains in-frame clones only, with some absent. The data show 80,000 to 130,000 clones, approximately 94% seen once. This sample comprised peripheral blood, obtained before pregnancy. The source of these receptors is a female donor with multiple sclerosis, enrolled in a pregnancy study. The CDR3 runs from the conserved cysteine through the conserved F or W. D genes are given only for firm matches. Size tells how often a clone was seen (once, few, many) or the class of an expanded clone, and some rows leave it out.

cdr3_aa cdr3_nt v_call d_call clone_size j_call
CASSSSTTGWVYGYTF TGTGCCAGCAGCTCTTCCACGACAGGGTGGGTCTATGGCTACACCTTC TRBV27 TRBD1 NA TRBJ1-2
CAWMRTGVVSGANVLTF TGTGCCTGGATGAGGACAGGGGTTGTCTCTGGGGCCAACGTCCTGACTTTC TRBV30 TRBD1 few TRBJ2-6
CASSLSSGIRTGELFF TGTGCCAGCAGCTTAAGTTCCGGGATTCGTACCGGGGAGCTGTTTTTT TRBV5-4 NA NA TRBJ2-2
CASSELAGGTDTQYF TGCGCCAGCAGTGAGCTAGCGGGAGGGACAGATACGCAGTATTTT TRBV10-1 TRBD2 NA TRBJ2-3
CASSLRQGYEKLFF TGTGCCAGCAGCTTGAGACAGGGTTATGAAAAACTGTTTTTT TRBV7-6 TRBD1 once TRBJ1-4
CASQSSRATDTQYF TGTGCCAGCCAGTCGTCGAGGGCCACAGATACGCAGTATTTT TRBV2 NA NA TRBJ2-3
CSAPLGEQYF TGCAGTGCTCCCCTCGGGGAGCAGTACTTC TRBV20-1 NA NA TRBJ2-7
CASSQAETSGNEQFF TGCGCCAGCAGCCAAGCCGAGACTAGCGGCAATGAGCAGTTCTTC TRBV4-1 TRBD2 once TRBJ2-1
CASSPGEQHNEQFF TGCGCCAGCAGCCCGGGAGAGCAGCACAATGAGCAGTTCTTC TRBV5-1 NA NA TRBJ2-1
CAGTSGINEQFF TGTGCCGGGACTAGCGGGATCAATGAGCAGTTCTTC TRBV30 TRBD2 few TRBJ2-1
CAWRLQGTEKLFF TGTGCCTGGAGGTTACAGGGGACTGAAAAACTGTTTTTT TRBV30 TRBD1 NA TRBJ1-4
CASSYGGTSYEQYF TGTGCCAGCAGTTACGGCGGAACATCCTACGAGCAGTACTTC TRBV6-5 NA few TRBJ2-7
CASSQEVFQPQHF TGTGCCAGCAGCCAGGAGGTTTTTCAGCCCCAGCATTTT TRBV5-5 NA NA TRBJ1-5
CASTMTSGSRGEQFF TGTGCCAGTACCATGACTAGCGGGAGCCGGGGTGAGCAGTTCTTC TRBV19 TRBD2 NA TRBJ2-1
CASRINGGPYNEQFF TGCGCCAGCAGGATTAATGGAGGGCCTTACAATGAGCAGTTCTTC TRBV5-1 NA NA TRBJ2-1
CASRIGLAESTDTQYF TGTGCCAGCAGGATCGGACTAGCGGAGAGCACAGATACGCAGTATTTT TRBV5-6 TRBD2 NA TRBJ2-3
CASSLKGTGVSYEQYF TGTGCCAGCAGTTTAAAGGGGACAGGGGTCTCCTACGAGCAGTACTTC TRBV27 TRBD1 NA TRBJ2-7
CASSRPGPVGPNEKLFF TGTGCCAGCAGCCGACCGGGTCCCGTGGGTCCTAATGAAAAACTGTTTTTT TRBV28 NA NA TRBJ1-4
CASSFHRAVTEAFF TGTGCCAGCAGTTTCCACAGGGCAGTCACTGAAGCTTTCTTT TRBV28 NA NA TRBJ1-1
CASSRTSENYGYTF TGCGCCAGCAGCCGAACCTCGGAGAACTATGGCTACACCTTC TRBV4-1 NA NA TRBJ1-2
CASLDSIFSGNTIYF TGTGCCAGCCTGGACAGCATATTCTCTGGAAACACCATATATTTT TRBV6-1 NA once TRBJ1-3
CASSLVQGYGELFF TGCGCCAGCAGCTTGGTGCAGGGATACGGGGAGCTGTTTTTT TRBV5-1 NA NA TRBJ2-2
CASSLAAGANQPQHF TGTGCCAGCAGCTTAGCGGCGGGGGCAAATCAGCCCCAGCATTTT TRBV7-9 NA once TRBJ1-5
CASSIRGRNQPQHF TGTGCCAGTAGTATCAGGGGCCGCAATCAGCCCCAGCATTTT TRBV19 NA NA TRBJ1-5
CASGTHRETGKNIQYF TGCGCCAGCGGAACCCACAGGGAGACGGGCAAAAACATTCAGTACTTC TRBV23-1 NA NA TRBJ2-4
CAWRSNRYGELFF TGTGCCTGGAGGAGTAATAGATACGGGGAGCTGTTTTTT TRBV30 NA NA TRBJ2-2
CASKILLGENNQPQHF TGTGCCAGCAAAATTCTCCTCGGTGAGAACAATCAGCCCCAGCATTTT TRBV21-1 NA NA TRBJ1-5
CASSLSGRNQPQHF TGTGCCAGCAGCTTATCCGGCAGGAATCAGCCCCAGCATTTT TRBV7-2 NA NA TRBJ1-5
CASSWLTGGVFTEAFF TGTGCCAGCAGCTGGTTGACAGGGGGGGTATTCACTGAAGCTTTCTTT TRBV7-9 TRBD1 NA TRBJ1-1
CAWSVGQAANTEAFF TGTGCCTGGAGTGTGGGGCAGGCAGCGAACACTGAAGCTTTCTTT TRBV30 NA NA TRBJ1-1
CASSSGQGRYEQYF TGTGCCAGCAGCTCCGGACAGGGCCGCTACGAGCAGTACTTC TRBV5-8 TRBD1 NA TRBJ2-7
CASSLGQNTEAFF TGTGCCAGCAGCTTAGGACAGAACACTGAAGCTTTCTTT TRBV11-2 NA NA TRBJ1-1
CASTLEGAPLEQYF TGTGCCAGCACCCTCGAGGGGGCGCCACTCGAGCAGTACTTC TRBV28 TRBD1 NA TRBJ2-7
CASGAGGVNTEAFF TGTGCCAGTGGGGCAGGGGGCGTGAACACTGAAGCTTTCTTT TRBV9 TRBD1 NA TRBJ1-1
CASSQEAGLDNSPLHF TGCGCCAGCAGTCAAGAGGCGGGACTTGATAATTCACCCCTCCACTTT TRBV4-1 NA NA TRBJ1-6
CASSLGTGLPNEKLFF TGCGCCAGCAGCTTGGGTACGGGACTCCCTAATGAAAAACTGTTTTTT TRBV5-1 NA NA TRBJ1-4
CAWMWGGRQFF TGTGCCTGGATGTGGGGAGGTAGGCAGTTCTTC TRBV30 NA NA TRBJ2-1
CASSPWTGANTEAFF TGTGCCAGCAGCCCATGGACAGGAGCGAACACTGAAGCTTTCTTT TRBV7-8 TRBD1 NA TRBJ1-1
CASVGSPWDRDMNTEAFF TGTGCCAGCGTTGGGTCCCCCTGGGACAGGGACATGAACACTGAAGCTTTCTTT TRBV14 TRBD1 NA TRBJ1-1